Shown below are 9 T cell receptor beta chains from a single sample sequenced in a study of metastatic and nonmetastatic thyroid tumors. No treatment of any kind had been given to any patient before thyroid surgery. TCRdb re-clonotyped the PCR reads via MiXCR. The profile covers 9,000 to 13,000 clones, with about a third appearing a single time and around 4.8% taken by the ten largest. The sequencing input was tumor tissue. The receptors shown here come from a female donor with papillary thyroid cancer or a benign thyroid nodule (not recorded which). Some clones in this sample may be carry-over from other donors' samples.

This clone appeared a few times. One junction end does not reproduce the germline sequence, and a read error may be involved. The chain links TRBV24-1 to TRBJ2-7, with 7 bases that match TRBD1. The CDR3 contains 15 residues. From germline, CDR1 is KGHDR and CDR2 SFDVKD. The CDR3 DNA reads as TGTGCCACCAGTGATTGGGACAGCCCCTCCTACGAGCAGCACTTC. Translating it yields CATSDWDSPSYEQHF.

The J gene is TRBJ2-1, the V gene TRBV11-2, with D tentatively TRBD1 (6 bases). The CDR3 loop spans 16 amino acids. Between the trimmed V and J ends, which lost 4 bases and 5 bases, there was a span of 18 bases. CDR1 SGHAT and CDR2 FQNNGV come from the germline V gene. The CDR3 region is CASSSPTGTLNNEQFF. CDR3 nucleotide sequence: TGTGCCAGCAGCTCCCCGACCGGGACACTTAACAATGAGCAGTTCTTC.

This clone occurred a few times. V and J are TRBV6-5 and TRBJ1-2; 10 positions match TRBD1. Germline V gives CDR1 MNHEY, CDR2 SVGAGI. Trimming removed 2 bases from V and 3 bases from J; junction bases left unmatched: 6. The CDR3 loop spans 16 amino acids. The CDR3 DNA is TGTGCCAGCAGTTACACTTCCGGGACAGGGGACTATGGCTACACCTTC. This codes for CASSYTSGTGDYGYTF.

V usage is TRBV5-1 and J usage is TRBJ1-2; D ambiguous. Per germline, CDR1 SGHRS and CDR2 YFSETQ. This CDR3 spans 14 amino acids. Trimming stripped 0 bases from V and 7 bases from J, with 13 bases between. In DNA, the CDR3 is TGCGCCAGCAGCTTGGTCGGAGTTAAAGGTGGCTACACCTTC. Its translation: CASSLVGVKGGYTF.

The chain is built from TRBV7-9 and TRBJ1-1; 7 nucleotides match TRBD1. Germline CDR1 and CDR2: SEHNR and FQNEAQ (reference sequence). J gave up 3 bases and V 5 bases, and 9 bases lay outside the gene matches. The CDR3 length is 15 residues. The CDR3 here is CASSPWTGRDTEAFF. The DNA of the CDR3 is TGTGCCAGCAGCCCCTGGACAGGACGGGACACTGAAGCTTTCTTT.

This clone was recorded a few times. V usage is TRBV28 and J usage is TRBJ2-7, with a possible D match to TRBD1 (7 bases). V lost 3 bases and J lost 5, with 23 bases in between. The germline gives CDR1 MDHEN, CDR2 SYDVKM. The CDR3 totals 17 residues. The CDR3 sequence is CASSLEGAAILGDEQYF. The CDR3 DNA reads TGTGCCAGCAGTTTGGAGGGGGCCGCGATTTTAGGCGACGAGCAGTACTTC.

This clone was seen a handful of times. Distinct nucleotide sequences in the sample also encode this CDR3. V and J are TRBV6-1 and TRBJ2-7; 7 bases align to TRBD2. Losses at the gene ends were 6 bases for V and 6 bases for J; bases not matched to a gene: 20. CDR3 length equals 17 residues. Germline CDR1 MNHNS, CDR2 SASEGT. The CDR3 coding sequence is TGTGCCAGCAGCAGGCCGGTACCTAGCGGTGGTCTTATCGAGCAGTACTTC. Translated: CASSRPVPSGGLIEQYF.

This clone qualifies as medium-sized. This CDR3 reads CASSQRQGPGVYGYTF. In nucleotides, the CDR3 is TGCGCCAGCAGCCAGCGACAGGGCCCAGGCGTCTATGGCTACACCTTC. This chain uses TRBV4-1 with TRBJ1-2; 7 bases fit TRBD1. This CDR3 contains 16 residues. Per the germline V gene, CDR1 is MGHRA and CDR2 is YSYEKL. Trimming removed 3 bases from V and 4 bases from J; junction bases left unmatched: 11.

This clone is medium-sized (0.01 to 0.1%) in the sample. The chain recombines TRBV20-1 with TRBJ2-6; D not resolved. The CDR3 spans 16 residues. Germline V gene lookup returns CDR1 DFQATT and CDR2 SNEGSKA (reference sequence). The V end lost 3 bases, the J end lost 0 bases, and 12 bases lay between the germline ends. The CDR3 sequence is CSARWTPLSGANVLTF. The DNA for the CDR3 is TGCAGTGCTAGGTGGACCCCCCTCTCTGGGGCCAACGTCCTGACTTTC.